A single sample gave rise to the 8 T cell receptor beta chains below, sequenced in a study of T cells expressing NK-cell markers. From the 5' RACE reads, TCRdb lists one entry per CDR3 protein and no DNA. The repertoire table contains some 410,000 distinct CDR3 sequences. Material for sequencing was blood T cells: a sorted CD56 or NKG2C T cell subset, CD4+ or CD8+ T cells, or bulk PBMC T cells (not recorded which). Receptors originate from a woman aged 18 to 75 in good health.

The V gene is TRBV5-1, the J gene TRBJ1-2. This CDR3 spans 12 amino acids. The V gene's germline CDR1 is SGHRS and CDR2 YFSETQ. The CDR3 loop is CASSQDWRGYTF.

The chain is built from TRBV28 and TRBJ2-3; the D call from TCRdb, TRBD2, cannot be confirmed without DNA. Germline loops: CDR1 MDHEN, CDR2 SYDVKM. The length of the CDR3 is 18 residues. The CDR3 reads CASRSYRAALAGETTQYF.

This chain connects TRBV4-3 to TRBJ2-1; without DNA, the TCRdb call of TRBD2 cannot be checked. Germline CDR1 LGHNA, CDR2 YSLEER. This CDR3 spans 16 amino acids. The CDR3 loop reads CASSPRASGPYNEQFF.

The V gene is TRBV5-4, the J gene TRBJ1-1. The CDR3 length is 12 residues. Germline V CDR1 and CDR2: SGHNT, YYREEE (reference sequence). The CDR3 sequence is CASSMVGTEAFF.

V usage is TRBV11-2 and J usage is TRBJ2-7; TCRdb's D call, TRBD2, is unchecked because there is no DNA. The CDR3 contains 18 residues. Germline loops: CDR1 SGHAT, CDR2 FQNNGV. The chain's CDR3 is CASSLLWVAGAMGHEQYF.

This chain connects TRBV3-1 to TRBJ2-3; the TCRdb call, TRBD2, lacks DNA for checking. The CDR3 contains 18 residues. The germline CDR1 and CDR2 sequences are LGHDT and YNNKEL (reference sequence). CDR3 sequence reads: CASSQDPGAGGHSDTQYF.

The genes are TRBV12-3 or TRBV12-4 and TRBJ2-1. This CDR3 region has 15 residues. The CDR3 loop reads CASRSGVSSYNEQFF.

The rearrangement links TRBV4-1 to TRBJ2-1; the TCRdb D gene call, TRBD1, has no DNA to confirm it. The CDR3 extends over 12 amino acids. CDR1 and CDR2 from the germline V gene are MGHRA and YSYEKL. The CDR3 sequence is CASSLPQEEQFF.